The text below deals with one T cell receptor (beta chain). There is no known antigen for this receptor. The sample holds no much larger clone one base away, and base qualities are not on file. The source of the sample is a study of blood T cell repertoires in COVID-19 (dated by TCRdb to between 2020 and 2021). Regarding the study in general: The collaborator samples originated in the United States, Italy and Spain and spanned the acute and convalescent phases of COVID-19. The prospective study material was composed of cDNA or gDNA derived from T cells, B-cell-depleted T cells, or PBMCs. Subjects who had been exposed to COVID-19, were actively infected with it, or had recovered from it provided the deeply sampled blood TCRbeta repertoires that made up the dataset. The repertoires were made available in a free public database intended to serve as a resource for research on the immune response to SARS-CoV-2. The samples were drawn from two sources: the first 160 participants of the ongoing ImmuneRACE study, and approximately 1,300 subjects contributed by 6 global collaborators. The sample metadata nearly always contained a de-identified subject ID, COVID-19 status, age in years and sex. HLA class I and class II types, where available, came from metadata supplied by the sample provider rather than from assay-based typing. Here is what the overall study found, with its caveats: The amount of clinical and demographic metadata varied by source and participant and was provided uncurated.

TCRbeta CDR3 regions were amplified from genomic DNA using the immunoSEQ Assay, a bias-controlled multiplex PCR. Per the original workflow: The number of nucleated cells in each sample was estimated by amplification of reference gene primers within the assay. Sequence reads were collapsed and filtered to measure the absolute abundance of every unique TCRbeta CDR3 rearrangement. For each sample, productive Simpson clonality was calculated as the square root of Simpson's diversity index across productive rearrangements. This is the immuneACCESS table as TCRdb keeps it, with only in-frame sequences that have V and J called. A part of the clones is gone; compared with another copy, unresolved V genes explain less than half, and the rest is unexplained. D and trimming were read from the DNA, whereas the V and J calls and clone size are those reported in that table. This sample holds roughly 200,000 clones; approximately 80% were observed only once. The top ten clones comprise under 10% of the sample.

At one collaborating source in Seattle, patients were enrolled during active infection and were followed longitudinally through the course of disease. Whole blood was collected in K2EDTA tubes by collaborating institutions according to the institutions' own protocols. For TCRbeta analysis, collaborators shipped samples in one of three forms: frozen whole blood, isolated PBMCs, or DNA extracted from either of those sample types. The germline V gene yields SGHRS for CDR1 and YFSETQ for CDR2. For this chain, trimming is 4 bases at the V end and 6 bases at the J end, and the number of junction bases without a gene match is 14. Spanning cysteine to phenylalanine, the CDR3 consists of 17 amino acids. Of all the DNA, just the CDR3 is kept, 51 bases in frame from base 1.

The V and J segments used are TRBV5-1 and TRBJ1-1, and 11 junctional nucleotides match TRBD1. Material for sequencing was peripheral blood. The clonotype originates from an elderly woman with COVID-19, enrolled during active disease. Read as DNA, the sequence is TGCGCCAGCAGCCCCTGGACAGGGGGCCGCCCTCTGCCTGAAGCTTTCTTT. Its translation reads: CASSPWTGGRPLPEAFF.